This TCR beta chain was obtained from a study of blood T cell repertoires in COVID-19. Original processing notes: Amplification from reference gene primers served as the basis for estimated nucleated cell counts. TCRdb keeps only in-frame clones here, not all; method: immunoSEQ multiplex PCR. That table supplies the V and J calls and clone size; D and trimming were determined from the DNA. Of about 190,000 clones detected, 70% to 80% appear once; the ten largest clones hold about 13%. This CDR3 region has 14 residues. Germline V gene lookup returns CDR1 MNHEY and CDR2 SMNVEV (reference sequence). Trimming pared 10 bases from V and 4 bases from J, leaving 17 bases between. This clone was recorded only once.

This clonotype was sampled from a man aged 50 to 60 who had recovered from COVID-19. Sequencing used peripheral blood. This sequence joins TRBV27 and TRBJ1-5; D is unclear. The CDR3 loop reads CANSTQTINQPQHF. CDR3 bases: TGTGCCAACTCGACACAGACCATTAATCAGCCCCAGCATTTT.